The 16 T cell receptor beta chains presented below share a single source sample, sequenced in a study of OX40 agonist ivuxolimab in advanced cancers. Assay used: immunoSEQ multiplex PCR; TCRdb lists only in-frame clones, some missing. The repertoire consists of 20,000 or so clones, with about nine tenths occurring once and the leading ten covering about 14%. The starting material was CD4+ or CD8+ T cells sorted from blood, obtained in a trial of the OX40 agonist ivuxolimab. These receptors all come from an adult with an advanced solid tumor such as melanoma, head and neck, liver or kidney cancer.

The chain joins TRBV9 to TRBJ1-2, with TRBD1 identical over 8 bases. Germline CDR1 and CDR2: SGDLS and YYNGEE. This CDR3 has 14 residues. The V gene end was trimmed by 3 bases and the J gene end by 7 bases; junction bases not matched to a gene: 8. The CDR3 loop reads CASSDTTGEGGYTF. The CDR3 DNA reads TGTGCCAGCAGCGACACGACAGGGGAGGGTGGCTACACCTTC.

The V gene is TRBV28, the J gene TRBJ2-3; D is perhaps TRBD1 or TRBD2 (5 bases each). Trimming cost V 3 bases and J 1 base, with 11 bases left between them. The CDR3 has 15 amino acids. Germline assignment: CDR1 MDHEN and CDR2 SYDVKM. In DNA form, the CDR3 reads TGTGCCAGCAGTTTCCGAGGGGTGGGCACAGATACGCAGTATTTT. Translated: CASSFRGVGTDTQYF.

The rearrangement links TRBV19 to TRBJ2-1; possible D gene TRBD2, 5 bases. CDR1 and CDR2 (germline): LNHDA, SQIVND (reference sequence). V lost 3 bases, J lost 9 bases, and 15 bases lay in between. CDR3 length: 14 amino acids. CDR3 amino acids: CASSITVGRGEQFF. The CDR3 nucleotides are TGTGCCAGTAGTATTACGGTCGGCCGGGGTGAGCAGTTCTTC. Full variable domain (missing parts from reference TRBV19 and TRBJ2-1): DGGITQSPKYLFRKEGQNVTLSCEQNLNHDAMYWYRQDPGQGLRLIYYSQIVNDFQKGDIAEGYSVSREKKESFPLTVTSAQKNPTAFYLCASSITVGRGEQFFGPGTRLTVL.

The chain carries TRBV29-1 and TRBJ2-3; 10 nucleotides align to TRBD1. Germline-derived CDR1 and CDR2 are SQVTM and ANQGSEA. V trimming: 4 bases; J trimming: 5 bases; junction bases outside the gene matches: 3. This CDR3 spans 13 amino acids. CDR3 sequence (DNA): TGCAGCGTTGTGGACAGGGGGATAGATACGCAGTATTTT. It codes for CSVVDRGIDTQYF.

This clone was recorded only once. The V call is TRBV27, the J call TRBJ2-7; the D is unclear. V was shortened by 0 bases and J by 3 bases, with 15 bases between the two germline ends. The germline V gene encodes CDR1 MNHEY and CDR2 SMNVEV (reference sequence). This CDR3 comprises 16 residues. CDR3 loop: CASSLSGRVPIYEQYF. CDR3 nucleotide sequence: TGTGCCAGCAGTTTATCGGGAAGAGTCCCCATCTACGAGCAGTACTTC.

The rearrangement joins TRBV4-2 to TRBJ1-2, with TRBD1 identical over 7 bases. The germline CDR1 and CDR2 sequences are LGHNA and YNFKEQ. Trimming took 1 base from V and 4 from J; bases not matched to a gene: 6. The CDR3 totals 15 residues. Here the CDR3 reads CASSQVPGQPYGYTF. The DNA for the CDR3 is TGTGCCAGCAGCCAAGTACCGGGACAGCCCTATGGCTACACCTTC.

The V call is TRBV6-1, the J call TRBJ2-7; D gene uncertain. With 3 bases removed from V and 7 bases from J, the gap between germline ends came to 7 bases. From germline, CDR1 is MNHNS and CDR2 SASEGT. CDR3 length: 11 amino acids. In nucleotides, the CDR3 is TGTGCCAGCAGTGATGCTAGGGAGCAGTACTTC. As protein: CASSDAREQYF.

This clone is a singleton in its sample. Here the CDR3 DNA reads TGTGCCACCAGCAGAGTTAGGACAGGGACTGGGGCTAATGAAAAACTGTTTTTT. Protein: CATSRVRTGTGANEKLFF. The chain uses TRBV15 and TRBJ1-4, with TRBD1 matching over 8 bases. The germline V gene encodes CDR1 LNHNV and CDR2 YYDKDF (reference sequence). V lost 1 base and J lost 3; bases outside the gene matches: 10. The CDR3 extends over 18 amino acids. The full variable domain, completed using reference TRBV15 and TRBJ1-4, is DAMVIQNPRYQVTQFGKPVTLSCSQTLNHNVMYWYQQKSSQAPKLLFHYYDKDFNNEADTPDNFQSRRPNTSFCFLDIRSPGLGDTAMYLCATSRVRTGTGANEKLFFGSGTQLSVL.

The chain employs TRBV2 and TRBJ1-6; D is possibly TRBD1 (6 bases). CDR1 and CDR2 (germline): SNHLY, FYNNEI. The CDR3 runs 16 residues. With 0 bases removed from V and 4 bases from J, the gap between germline ends came to 10 bases. The DNA of the CDR3 is TGTGCCAGCAGTGAAGCGTTGACAGGTTATAATTCACCCCTCCACTTT. The encoded protein is CASSEALTGYNSPLHF.

In its sample, this clone ranks as medium-sized (0.01 to 0.1%). The chain uses TRBV29-1 and TRBJ2-1, with D unresolved. The V end was cut by 6 bases, the J end by 8 bases, with 32 bases between. This CDR3 is 18 amino acids long. CDR1 is SQVTM and CDR2 is ANQGSEA in the germline V gene. The CDR3, as DNA: TGCAGCGTATACGGCTCCCTATCCAGCTTCGGACGACGGGATGAGCAGTTCTTC. Its translation: CSVYGSLSSFGRRDEQFF.

This clone was picked up a small number of times. The chain employs TRBV30 and TRBJ1-2, with D perhaps matching TRBD1 (5 bases). V was clipped by 0 bases and J by 7 bases, with 21 bases between them. The CDR3 loop spans 16 amino acids. Germline V gives CDR1 GTSNPN, CDR2 SVGIG (reference sequence). The DNA of the CDR3 is TGTGCCTGGAGTGTACGAGTGGGACTCCCGGCAGGTGGCTACACCTTC. Translated: CAWSVRVGLPAGGYTF.

V gene TRBV7-8 combines with J gene TRBJ2-1; D is unclear. The CDR3 is made up of 12 amino acids. V lost 0 bases and J lost 7, with 4 bases in between. From germline, CDR1 is SGHVS and CDR2 FQNEAQ. CDR3 in DNA: TGTGCCAGCAGCTTAGCGAAGAATGAGCAGTTCTTC. It encodes CASSLAKNEQFF.

V is TRBV6-5 and J is TRBJ1-2; D is perhaps TRBD1 (6 bases). Germline CDR1 MNHEY, CDR2 SVGAGI. V was trimmed by 3 bases and J by 7 bases, leaving 18 bases between them. The CDR3 is 15 residues long. CDR3 sequence reads: CASSYNEGTPGGYTF. Here the CDR3 DNA reads TGTGCCAGCAGTTATAATGAGGGGACACCGGGTGGCTACACCTTC.

The chain combines TRBV27 with TRBJ1-5; 8 nucleotides align to TRBD1. The CDR3 spans 14 residues. V was clipped by 4 bases and J by 7 bases; unmatched bases: 6. Germline-derived CDR1 and CDR2 are MNHEY and SMNVEV (reference sequence). Written as DNA, the CDR3 is TGTGCCAGCAGTTCCACAGGGGGATACCAGCCCCAGCATTTT. Translating it yields CASSSTGGYQPQHF.

The genes are TRBV30 and TRBJ1-2; no clear D. V dropped 4 bases and J dropped 6 bases, with 12 bases sitting between them. This CDR3 is 12 amino acids long. Germline values: CDR1 GTSNPN, CDR2 SVGIG (reference sequence). The CDR3 sequence is CAWTHAGDGYTF. CDR3 bases: TGTGCCTGGACACACGCCGGGGATGGCTACACCTTC.

The chain joins TRBV6-5 to TRBJ2-3, with D possibly matching TRBD2 (6 bases). V shed 6 bases and J shed 3 bases, with 16 bases lying between them. Germline loops: CDR1 MNHEY, CDR2 SVGAGI. This CDR3 is 15 amino acids long. In nucleotides, the CDR3 is TGTGCCAGCAGCCCCTTTCCCGGGGGAACAGATACGCAGTATTTT. It translates to CASSPFPGGTDTQYF.